The rows below give T cell receptor beta chains drawn from one sample of a study of blood T cells in healthy people across ages. Each CDR3 protein is one row after TCRdb ran MiXCR on the 5' RACE reads. The table shows approximately 780,000 distinct CDR3 sequences, with 20% to 30% occurring only once. These records were also assigned to another study, of T cells of mothers and their children.

The material sequenced was blood. Receptors were obtained from a boy aged 5-17 years in good health. Both conserved end residues are part of each CDR3. The D gene is left open where the match is weak. The size of a clone is reported for some rows only, either as once, few or many, or as a class for expanded clones.

v_call,d_call,clone_size,j_call,cdr3_aa,cdr3_nt
TRBV12-3/TRBV12-4,NA,NA,TRBJ2-4,CASSLAAGDIQYF,TGTGCCAGCAGTTTAGCGGCAGGGGACATTCAGTACTTC
TRBV7-9,NA,few,TRBJ2-7,CASSLGKSSYEQYF,TGTGCCAGCAGCTTAGGAAAGAGCTCCTACGAGCAGTACTTC
TRBV30,NA,NA,TRBJ2-1,CARGLEGYNEQFF,TGTGCCCGGGGTCTAGAGGGCTACAATGAGCAGTTCTTC
TRBV14,NA,NA,TRBJ1-2,CASSQEPTVYGYTF,TGTGCCAGCAGCCAAGAACCGACAGTCTATGGCTACACCTTC
TRBV4-1,NA,NA,TRBJ1-6,CASSQRPNRDESPLHF,TGCGCCAGCAGCCAGCGTCCAAACAGGGATGAGTCACCCCTCCACTTT
TRBV29-1,NA,NA,TRBJ2-5,CSVSGYQETQYF,TGCAGCGTTTCAGGATACCAAGAGACCCAGTACTTC
TRBV27,TRBD2,many,TRBJ2-7,CASSPYLAAGGPLDEQYF,TGTGCCAGCAGCCCTTATCTAGCAGCGGGGGGCCCCTTGGACGAGCAGTACTTC
TRBV2,TRBD1,NA,TRBJ2-3,CASSNGWTGFASDTQYF,TGTGCCAGCAGTAATGGTTGGACAGGGTTTGCATCAGATACGCAGTATTTT
TRBV20-1,NA,few,TRBJ2-1,CSAREMNYNEQFF,TGCAGTGCTAGAGAAATGAATTACAATGAGCAGTTCTTC
TRBV5-1,NA,NA,TRBJ1-1,CASRSDGTEAFF,TGCGCCAGCAGATCTGACGGCACTGAAGCTTTCTTT
TRBV20-1,NA,once,TRBJ2-7,CSAGNGLNYEQYF,TGCAGTGCTGGCAATGGACTAAACTACGAGCAGTACTTC
TRBV29-1,NA,many,TRBJ1-1,CSVDGGTEAFF,TGCAGCGTTGATGGGGGCACTGAAGCTTTCTTT
TRBV6-5,NA,once,TRBJ1-1,CASSYSIHHGTGNTEAFF,TGTGCCAGCAGTTACTCGATCCACCACGGGACGGGAAACACTGAAGCTTTCTTT
TRBV24-1,NA,NA,TRBJ2-3,CATGDTSRTDTQYF,TGTGCCACCGGGGACACCTCTCGCACAGATACGCAGTATTTT
TRBV7-2,TRBD1,NA,TRBJ1-2,CASSPPGTGGGYTF,TGTGCCAGCAGCCCCCCTGGGACAGGGGGTGGCTACACCTTC
TRBV29-1,NA,NA,TRBJ2-7,CSVVRDGYYEQYF,TGCAGCGTTGTACGGGACGGATACTACGAGCAGTACTTC
TRBV12-3/TRBV12-4,NA,NA,TRBJ2-2,CASSFEGYPGELFF,TGTGCCAGCAGTTTTGAGGGGTATCCCGGGGAGCTGTTTTTT
TRBV12-3/TRBV12-4,NA,few,TRBJ2-2,CASTPTHTGELFF,TGTGCCAGCACCCCAACCCACACCGGGGAGCTGTTTTTT
TRBV4-1,TRBD2,NA,TRBJ2-5,CASSQSLAGQEETQYF,TGCGCCAGCAGCCAGTCCCTAGCGGGGCAGGAAGAGACCCAGTACTTC
TRBV2,NA,NA,TRBJ2-5,CASTSVDTVQETQYF,TGTGCCAGCACCAGCGTGGACACCGTCCAAGAGACCCAGTACTTC
TRBV11-2,NA,few,TRBJ2-4,CASSGLDRHYAKNIQYF,TGTGCCAGCAGCGGACTGGACAGACACTATGCCAAAAACATTCAGTACTTC
TRBV11-2,NA,few,TRBJ2-5,CASSLATSQETQYF,TGTGCCAGCAGCTTAGCCACTTCCCAAGAGACCCAGTACTTC
TRBV4-1,TRBD1,few,TRBJ2-5,CASSQVPGQVRTQYF,TGCGCCAGCAGCCAAGTGCCGGGACAGGTGCGGACCCAGTACTTC
TRBV20-1,NA,NA,TRBJ2-5,CSAVWAGETQYF,TGCAGTGCAGTCTGGGCAGGCGAGACCCAGTACTTC
TRBV12-3/TRBV12-4,NA,NA,TRBJ2-3,CASSLKGLQDTQYF,TGTGCCAGCAGCCTAAAGGGCCTACAGGATACGCAGTATTTT
TRBV5-1,NA,NA,TRBJ2-5,CASSLSAYPRETQYF,TGCGCCAGCAGCTTGTCGGCTTACCCCCGGGAGACCCAGTACTTC
TRBV7-9,TRBD2,few,TRBJ2-7,CASSQWGSGGAYEQYF,TGTGCCAGCAGCCAATGGGGTAGCGGGGGAGCCTACGAGCAGTACTTC
TRBV4-2,NA,few,TRBJ2-1,CASSQVAPSYYNEQFF,TGTGCCAGCAGCCAAGTCGCGCCCTCCTACTACAATGAGCAGTTCTTC
TRBV20-1,TRBD2,NA,TRBJ2-3,CSARDGASGGTDTQYF,TGCAGTGCTAGAGATGGGGCTAGCGGGGGCACAGATACGCAGTATTTT
TRBV5-5,NA,NA,TRBJ2-1,CASMRGTGNEQFF,TGTGCCAGCATGAGGGGGACGGGGAATGAGCAGTTCTTC
TRBV30,NA,NA,TRBJ2-7,CAWRVGTYEQYF,TGTGCCTGGAGGGTTGGCACCTACGAGCAGTACTTC
TRBV4-3,TRBD2,NA,TRBJ2-3,CASSQGGAGVTDTQYF,TGCGCCAGCAGCCAAGGAGGAGCGGGGGTTACAGATACGCAGTATTTT
TRBV28,NA,NA,TRBJ1-6,CASSLPGAGGTLHF,TGTGCCAGCAGTTTACCAGGGGCCGGAGGAACCCTCCACTTT
TRBV6-6,NA,few,TRBJ1-2,CASSYRNTLGGGYTF,TGTGCCAGCAGTTATAGGAACACCCTTGGCGGTGGCTACACCTTC
TRBV7-2,NA,few,TRBJ1-6,CASSFDGNSPLHF,TGTGCCAGCAGCTTCGACGGGAATTCACCCCTCCACTTT
TRBV2,TRBD2,NA,TRBJ2-1,CASRLLADPSNEQFF,TGTGCCAGCAGATTACTAGCGGACCCTTCCAATGAGCAGTTCTTC
TRBV20-1,TRBD2,NA,TRBJ2-3,CSARGGGGRTDTQYF,TGCAGTGCTAGAGGCGGGGGGGGACGCACAGATACGCAGTATTTT
TRBV6-5,TRBD1,NA,TRBJ2-7,CASSLGTGGREQYF,TGTGCCAGCAGCCTCGGGACAGGGGGCCGCGAGCAGTACTTC
TRBV15,NA,few,TRBJ2-7,CATSRDGGPYEQYF,TGTGCCACCAGCAGGGACGGAGGCCCCTACGAGCAGTACTTC
TRBV5-1,NA,few,TRBJ1-2,CASSLEAGAAYGYTF,TGCGCCAGCAGCTTGGAAGCGGGGGCGGCCTATGGCTACACCTTC
TRBV7-7,NA,few,TRBJ2-5,CASSFPLLEGATQYF,TGTGCTAGCAGCTTCCCTCTGTTAGAGGGAGCGACCCAGTACTTC
TRBV30,NA,NA,TRBJ1-6,CAWNQWSKNTYNSPLHF,TGTGCCTGGAACCAGTGGAGTAAGAATACCTATAATTCACCCCTCCACTTT
TRBV3-1,TRBD1,NA,TRBJ2-5,CASSPDRGGKETQYF,TGTGCCAGCAGCCCTGACAGGGGGGGAAAAGAGACCCAGTACTTC
TRBV20-1,NA,few,TRBJ2-1,CSAPSTGYNEQFF,TGCAGTGCTCCCAGCACAGGTTACAATGAGCAGTTCTTC
TRBV3-1,NA,NA,TRBJ1-5,CASSRGLGQPQHF,TGTGCCAGCAGTAGGGGGTTGGGTCAGCCCCAGCATTTT